Below are 14 T cell receptor beta chains sequenced from a single sample in a study of blood T cell repertoires in COVID-19. Using immunoSEQ multiplex PCR, the repertoire was profiled, and TCRdb retains in-frame clones only, with some absent. The table lists 100,000 to 150,000 clones, roughly 74% of them singletons. Input material: peripheral blood. These receptors came from a man older than 75 with COVID-19, enrolled during active disease.

This rearrangement joins TRBV9 to TRBJ1-2; no definite D call. CDR1 and CDR2 from the germline V gene are SGDLS and YYNGEE. The germline V and J ends were trimmed by 4 bases and 3 bases, with 13 bases remaining between them. The CDR3 consists of 14 residues. As DNA, the CDR3 is TGTGCCAGCAGCTCCACAAACCGGGACTATGGCTACACCTTC. This gives the protein CASSSTNRDYGYTF.

The V call is TRBV28, the J call TRBJ1-6; unclear D gene. Germline CDR1 is MDHEN and CDR2 is SYDVKM. Between the trimmed V and J ends, which lost 7 bases and 6 bases, there was a span of 10 bases. The CDR3 has 13 residues. The CDR3 region is CASKNSLNSPLHF. The DNA of the CDR3 is TGTGCCAGCAAAAACAGTCTTAATTCACCCCTCCACTTT. The full variable domain, its missing parts supplied by reference TRBV28 and TRBJ1-6, is DVKVTQSSRYLVKRTGEKVFLECVQDMDHENMFWYRQDPGLGLRLIYFSYDVKMKEKGDIPEGYSVSREKKERFSLILESASTNQTSMYLCASKNSLNSPLHFGNGTRLTVT.

The chain has TRBV6-6 and TRBJ1-1; 10 nucleotides agree with TRBD1. CDR1 is MNHNY, CDR2 SVGAGI, per germline (reference sequence). The V and J ends lost 4 bases and 7 bases, in that order; junction bases with no gene match: 6. This CDR3 has 14 residues. CDR3 loop: CASSFDRGRYEAFF. For the CDR3, the DNA is TGTGCCAGCAGTTTCGACAGGGGGCGATATGAAGCTTTCTTT.

V usage is TRBV6-1 and J usage is TRBJ2-7; TRBD2 is a possible D gene (5 bases). Germline V gene lookup returns CDR1 MNHNS and CDR2 SASEGT. CDR3 size: 14 residues. Trimming removed 2 bases at V and 3 bases at J, with 11 bases between. The CDR3 protein is CASSEQRGSYEQYF. CDR3 DNA: TGTGCCAGCAGTGAACAACGGGGAAGCTACGAGCAGTACTTC.

The chain has TRBV3-1 (or the pseudogene TRBV3-2) and TRBJ1-2; TRBD1 is a possible D gene (6 bases). Germline-derived CDR1 and CDR2 are LGHDT and YNNKEL (reference sequence). Deletions cut 0 bases from V and 3 bases from J, with 14 bases between. There are 16 residues in the CDR3. CDR3 sequence (DNA): TGTGCCAGCAGCCAAGATGACAGGCAAAATTACTATGGCTACACCTTC. Its protein is CASSQDDRQNYYGYTF.

The V and J genes are TRBV2 and TRBJ2-5; no clear D gene. CDR1 SNHLY and CDR2 FYNNEI come from the germline V gene. The CDR3 spans 15 residues. The germline V and J ends were trimmed by 4 bases and 6 bases, with 18 bases remaining between them. CDR3 nucleotide sequence: TGTGCCAGCAGTGCCCCAATCGGTGCTATGCAGACCCAGTACTTC. This codes for CASSAPIGAMQTQYF.

CDR3 sequence (DNA): TGTGCCAGCAGGGGGCTGGGTACGGATCAGCCCCAGCATTTT. Amino acid sequence: CASRGLGTDQPQHF. The V gene is TRBV19, the J gene TRBJ1-5; the match to TRBD1 covers 8 bases. This CDR3 contains 14 residues. The V gene end was trimmed by 9 bases and the J gene end by 5 bases; junction bases not matched to a gene: 9. Germline V gives CDR1 LNHDA, CDR2 SQIVND (reference sequence). Complete variable domain (other parts from reference TRBV19 and TRBJ1-5): DGGITQSPKYLFRKEGQNVTLSCEQNLNHDAMYWYRQDPGQGLRLIYYSQIVNDFQKGDIAEGYSVSREKKESFPLTVTSAQKNPTAFYLCASRGLGTDQPQHFGDGTRLSIL.

The V gene is TRBV7-8, the J gene TRBJ2-5; TRBD2 matches 11 bases. Losses at the gene ends were 5 bases for V and 5 bases for J; bases not matched to a gene: 10. In germline, CDR1 is SGHVS, CDR2 FQNEAQ. The CDR3 consists of 16 residues. CDR3 protein: CASSGLAGGRWETQYF. The CDR3 bases are TGTGCCAGCAGCGGATTAGCGGGAGGGCGGTGGGAGACCCAGTACTTC.

This clone was counted many times. This sequence joins TRBV29-1 and TRBJ2-1, with D possibly being TRBD1 (6 bases). The V end lost 0 bases, the J end lost 7 bases, and 19 bases lay between the germline ends. Looked up from germline, CDR1 is SQVTM and CDR2 is ANQGSEA. The CDR3 loop spans 16 amino acids. The chain's CDR3 is CSVEDPRGRGQNEQFF. The CDR3 DNA follows: TGCAGCGTTGAAGATCCCAGGGGCAGGGGCCAAAATGAGCAGTTCTTC.

The rearrangement uses TRBV6-4 and TRBJ2-2; 7 nucleotides align to TRBD1. This CDR3 has 15 residues. J was trimmed by 2 bases and V by 5 bases; bases with no gene match: 5. Per the germline V gene, CDR1 is MRHNA and CDR2 is SNTAGT. CDR3 sequence (DNA): TGTGCCAGCAGTAGGACAGGAGACAACACCGGGGAGCTGTTTTTT. Its protein is CASSRTGDNTGELFF.

The chain has TRBV7-3 and TRBJ2-1; D is possibly TRBD2 (6 bases). Per the germline V gene, CDR1 is SGHTA and CDR2 is FQGTGA. CDR3 length: 19 residues. Trimming stripped 2 bases from V and 5 bases from J, with 25 bases between. The CDR3: CASSLWGRYRDFGDNEQFF. In DNA form, the CDR3 reads TGTGCCAGCAGCTTATGGGGCCGATACCGGGACTTCGGCGACAATGAGCAGTTCTTC. The complete variable domain, with remaining parts taken from reference TRBV7-3 and TRBJ2-1, reads GAGVSQTPSNKVTEKGKYVELRCDPISGHTALYWYRQSLGQGPEFLIYFQGTGAADDSGLPNDRFFAVRPEGSVSTLKIQRTERGDSAVYLCASSLWGRYRDFGDNEQFFGPGTRLTVL.

The rearrangement joins TRBV5-1 to TRBJ2-3, with 9 positions matching TRBD1. J gave up 0 bases and V 3 bases, and 5 bases lay outside the gene matches. CDR3 size: 16 residues. The germline CDR1 and CDR2 sequences are SGHRS and YFSETQ. In DNA, the CDR3 is TGCGCCAGCAGCTCGGGGGACAGGGCTAGCACAGATACGCAGTATTTT. Amino acids: CASSSGDRASTDTQYF.

This clone was seen only a few times. The chain uses TRBV7-2 and TRBJ1-2, with D possibly being TRBD1 (5 bases). The CDR3 loop spans 14 amino acids. Per germline, CDR1 SGHTA and CDR2 FQGNSA. V dropped 3 bases and J dropped 0 bases, with 8 bases sitting between them. In DNA form, the CDR3 reads TGTGCCAGCAGCTTTGGAGGGGCTAACTATGGCTACACCTTC. It codes for CASSFGGANYGYTF.

This chain uses TRBV28 with TRBJ1-1; a weak D match, TRBD1 (5 bases). Trimming stripped 0 bases from V and 1 base from J, with 15 bases between. Germline V gives CDR1 MDHEN, CDR2 SYDVKM. This CDR3 has 17 residues. CDR3 DNA sequence: TGTGCCAGCAGTTTATGGCGCAGGGTGGGCAAGAACACTGAAGCTTTCTTT. This gives the protein CASSLWRRVGKNTEAFF.